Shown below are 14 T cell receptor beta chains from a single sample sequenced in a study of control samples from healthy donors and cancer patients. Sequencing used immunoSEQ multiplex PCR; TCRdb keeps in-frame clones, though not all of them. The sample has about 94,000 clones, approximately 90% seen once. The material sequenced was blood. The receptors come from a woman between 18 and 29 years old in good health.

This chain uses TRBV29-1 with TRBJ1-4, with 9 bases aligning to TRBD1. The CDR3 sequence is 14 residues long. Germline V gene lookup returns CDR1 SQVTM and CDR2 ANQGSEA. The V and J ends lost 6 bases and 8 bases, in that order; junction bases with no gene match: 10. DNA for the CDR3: TGCAGCGTATTTAAGACAGGGGGAGGAGAAAAACTGTTTTTT. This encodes CSVFKTGGGEKLFF.

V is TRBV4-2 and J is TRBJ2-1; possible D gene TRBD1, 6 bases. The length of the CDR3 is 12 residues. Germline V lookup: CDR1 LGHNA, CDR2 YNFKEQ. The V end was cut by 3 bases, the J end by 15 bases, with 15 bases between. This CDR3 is CASSQDTGSPFF. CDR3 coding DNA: TGTGCCAGCAGCCAGGACACAGGGTCCCCGTTCTTC.

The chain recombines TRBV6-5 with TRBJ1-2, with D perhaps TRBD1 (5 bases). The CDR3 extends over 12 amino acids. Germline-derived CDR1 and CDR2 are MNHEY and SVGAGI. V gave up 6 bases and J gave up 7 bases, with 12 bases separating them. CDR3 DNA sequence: TGTGCCAGCAGCCGACAGATGGTTGGCTACACCTTC. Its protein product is CASSRQMVGYTF.

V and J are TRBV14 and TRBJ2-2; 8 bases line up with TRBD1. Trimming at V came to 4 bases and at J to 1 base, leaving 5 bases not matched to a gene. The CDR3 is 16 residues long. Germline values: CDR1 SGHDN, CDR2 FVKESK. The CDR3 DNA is TGTGCCAGCAGCCCGCTGGGACAGGAGAACACCGGGGAGCTGTTTTTT. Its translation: CASSPLGQENTGELFF.

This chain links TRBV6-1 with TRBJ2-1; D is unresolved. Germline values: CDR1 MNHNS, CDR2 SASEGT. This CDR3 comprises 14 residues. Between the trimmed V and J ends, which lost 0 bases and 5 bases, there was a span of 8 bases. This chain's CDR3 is CASSEARGNNEQFF. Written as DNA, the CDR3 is TGTGCCAGCAGTGAAGCTCGCGGTAACAATGAGCAGTTCTTC.

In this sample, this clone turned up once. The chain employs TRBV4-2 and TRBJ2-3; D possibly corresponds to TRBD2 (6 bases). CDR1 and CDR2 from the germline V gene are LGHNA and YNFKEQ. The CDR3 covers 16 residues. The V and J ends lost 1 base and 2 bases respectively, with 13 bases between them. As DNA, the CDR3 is TGTGCCAGCAGCCAAGGCGCGACTAGTAACACAGATACGCAGTATTTT. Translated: CASSQGATSNTDTQYF.

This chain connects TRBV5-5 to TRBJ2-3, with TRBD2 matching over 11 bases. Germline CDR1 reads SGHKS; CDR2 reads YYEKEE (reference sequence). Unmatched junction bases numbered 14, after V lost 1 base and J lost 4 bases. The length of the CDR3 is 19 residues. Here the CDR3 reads CASSLSVSGGAGSPDTQYF. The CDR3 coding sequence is TGTGCCAGCAGCTTGAGTGTTAGCGGGGGGGCTGGGTCCCCAGATACGCAGTATTTT.

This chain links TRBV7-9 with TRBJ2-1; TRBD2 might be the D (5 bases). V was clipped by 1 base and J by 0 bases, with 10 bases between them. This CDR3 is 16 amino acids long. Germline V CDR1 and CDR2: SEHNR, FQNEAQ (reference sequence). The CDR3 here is CASSLGPGSSYNEQFF. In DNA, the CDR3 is TGTGCCAGCAGCTTAGGTCCGGGGAGCTCCTACAATGAGCAGTTCTTC.

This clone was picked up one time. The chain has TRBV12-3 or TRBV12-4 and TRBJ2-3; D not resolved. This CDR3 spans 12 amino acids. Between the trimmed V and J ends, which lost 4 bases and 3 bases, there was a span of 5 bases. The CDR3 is CASSSLTDTQYF. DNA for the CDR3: TGTGCCAGCAGTTCTCTGACAGATACGCAGTATTTT.

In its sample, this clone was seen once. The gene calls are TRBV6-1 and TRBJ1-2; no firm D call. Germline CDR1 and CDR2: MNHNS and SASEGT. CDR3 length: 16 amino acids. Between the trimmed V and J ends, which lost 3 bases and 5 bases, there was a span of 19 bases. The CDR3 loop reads CASSEQRNSQSYGYTF. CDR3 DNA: TGTGCCAGCAGTGAGCAGAGGAACAGTCAGTCGTATGGCTACACCTTC.

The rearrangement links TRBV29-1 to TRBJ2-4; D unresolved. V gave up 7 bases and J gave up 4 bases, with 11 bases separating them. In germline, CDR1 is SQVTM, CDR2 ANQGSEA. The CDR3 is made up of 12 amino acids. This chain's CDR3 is CSAGFVKNIQYF. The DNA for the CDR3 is TGCAGCGCTGGGTTCGTAAAAAACATTCAGTACTTC.

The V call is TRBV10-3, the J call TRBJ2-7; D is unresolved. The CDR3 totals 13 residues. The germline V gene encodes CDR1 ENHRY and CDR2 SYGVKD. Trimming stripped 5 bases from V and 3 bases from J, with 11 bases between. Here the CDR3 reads CAISHKPGYEQYF. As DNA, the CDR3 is TGTGCCATCAGTCATAAACCGGGCTACGAGCAGTACTTC.

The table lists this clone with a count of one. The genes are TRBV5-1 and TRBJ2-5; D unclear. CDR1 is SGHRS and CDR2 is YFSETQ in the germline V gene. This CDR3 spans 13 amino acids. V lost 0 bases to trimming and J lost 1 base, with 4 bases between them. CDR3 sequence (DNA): TGCGCCAGCAGCTTGGCTCTCCAAGAGACCCAGTACTTC. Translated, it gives CASSLALQETQYF.

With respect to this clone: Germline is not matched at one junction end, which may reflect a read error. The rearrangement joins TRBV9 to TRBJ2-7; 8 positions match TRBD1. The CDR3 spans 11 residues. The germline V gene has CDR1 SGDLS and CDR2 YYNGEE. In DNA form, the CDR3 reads TGTGCCAGCAGCGCCCGGACAGGGCTAGTCTTC. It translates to CASSARTGLVF. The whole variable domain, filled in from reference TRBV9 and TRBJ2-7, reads DSGVTQTPKHLITATGQRVTLRCSPRSGDLSVYWYQQSLDQGLQFLIQYYNGEERAKGNILERFSAQQFPDLHSELNLSSLELGDSALYFCASSARTGLVFGPGTRLTVT.